These T cell receptor beta chains were read from a single sample in a study of OX40 agonist ivuxolimab in advanced cancers. Repertoires were generated with immunoSEQ multiplex PCR, while TCRdb's copy carries only in-frame clones and drops some. The table records tens of thousands of clones, approximately 88% of them present only once. Source: CD4+ or CD8+ T cells sorted from blood, taken in a trial of the OX40 agonist ivuxolimab. These receptors all come from an adult with an advanced solid tumor such as melanoma, head and neck, liver or kidney cancer. Each CDR3 is given with its conserved first and last residue. A D gene is named only where the DNA matches it firmly. Clone size appears in some rows only: once, few, many, or a class for an expanded clone.

cdr3_nt	cdr3_aa	clone_size	d_call	v_call	j_call
TGTGCCAGCAGCTTAGCTTCAGGGACAGGGGGGCACGAGCAGTACTTC	CASSLASGTGGHEQYF	-	TRBD1	TRBV7-8	TRBJ2-7
TGTGCCAGCAGCTTGCTAGCGCCGTCCTACGAGCAGTACTTC	CASSLLAPSYEQYF	-	-	TRBV7-6	TRBJ2-7
TGTGCCAGCAGTGATCGGTGGACTAGCAATGAGCAGTTCTTC	CASSDRWTSNEQFF	-	TRBD2	TRBV2	TRBJ2-1
TGTGCCAGCAGGCCAATAATACAGGGAATTGAGCAGCCCCAGCATTTT	CASRPIIQGIEQPQHF	-	-	TRBV27	TRBJ1-5
TGTGCCACCAGCAGAGTGGTCGGTAGCTCCTACGAGCAGTACTTC	CATSRVVGSSYEQYF	once	-	TRBV15	TRBJ2-7
TGCGCCAGCAGCATTCCGGGACGCGGGAGGAGAGAAGATACGCAGTATTTT	CASSIPGRGRREDTQYF	-	TRBD2	TRBV4-1	TRBJ2-3
TGTGCCAGCAAATTCCAGGGTTTGTACGAGCAGTACTTC	CASKFQGLYEQYF	-	-	TRBV28	TRBJ2-7
TGTGCCAGCAGTGAGGGGAGAGTTCCGAACACTGAAGCTTTCTTT	CASSEGRVPNTEAFF	-	-	TRBV6-1	TRBJ1-1
TGTGCCATCACTTCAGGGATCACTGAAGCTTTCTTT	CAITSGITEAFF	few	-	TRBV10-3	TRBJ1-1
TGCAGCGTTGAGCGCTACAATGAGCAGTTCTTC	CSVERYNEQFF	-	-	TRBV29-1	TRBJ2-1
TGTGCCAGCAGTGTCACGGGAGGGCCCTACAATGAGCAGTTCTTC	CASSVTGGPYNEQFF	-	TRBD2	TRBV25-1	TRBJ2-1
TGCGCCAGCAGAGAGGACAGCACGAATCAGCCCCAGCATTTT	CASREDSTNQPQHF	-	-	TRBV5-1	TRBJ1-5
TGTGCCAGCAGCTTAGCCGGGGCCCCCTATAGCGCGATATACAATGAGCAGTTCTTC	CASSLAGAPYSAIYNEQFF	-	-	TRBV7-9	TRBJ2-1
TGTGCCGGGGGGGGTGAGGGCGTACACACAGAGACCCAGTACTTC	CAGGGEGVHTETQYF	-	TRBD2	TRBV30	TRBJ2-5
TGTGCCAGCAGCCACGCAGGACTAGCGGTTTCCTACGAGCAGTACTTC	CASSHAGLAVSYEQYF	-	TRBD2	TRBV4-2	TRBJ2-7
TGTGCCTGGAGTTCCGGGACAGGGATCGCCTACAATGAGCAGTTCTTC	CAWSSGTGIAYNEQFF	-	TRBD1	TRBV30	TRBJ2-1
TGTGCCAGCAGTGAAGACTGGGAGACCAACGTCGAGACAGATACGCAGTATTTT	CASSEDWETNVETDTQYF	-	-	TRBV25-1	TRBJ2-3
TGTGCCAGCAGCCATAGGACAGGGTGGGACACTGAAGCTTTCTTT	CASSHRTGWDTEAFF	-	TRBD1	TRBV7-6	TRBJ1-1
TGCGCCAGCAGCTTGTTCTCTTTGAACACTGAAGCTTTCTTT	CASSLFSLNTEAFF	-	-	TRBV5-1	TRBJ1-1
TGTGCCAGCACCGAACTAGCCCCGATAAGGAACACCGGGGAGCTGTTTTTT	CASTELAPIRNTGELFF	-	-	TRBV5-5	TRBJ2-2
TGCGCCAGCAGCCAAGATCTTGTTGGTTACAATGAGCAGTTCTTC	CASSQDLVGYNEQFF	-	-	TRBV4-1	TRBJ2-1
TGTGCCAGCAGTAGTCGGGACTACCATACCGGGGAGCTGTTTTTT	CASSSRDYHTGELFF	-	TRBD2	TRBV6-1	TRBJ2-2
TGTGCCAGCAGTTACTCGAAACTGGCCTCCTACGAGCAGTACTTC	CASSYSKLASYEQYF	-	-	TRBV6-5	TRBJ2-7
TGCGCCAGCAGCCCTGGCCTATACGAGCAGTACTTC	CASSPGLYEQYF	-	-	TRBV5-1	TRBJ2-7
TGTGCCAGCCAAGTCGGGGGGGCGATCTACAATGAGCAGTTCTTC	CASQVGGAIYNEQFF	-	TRBD2	TRBV18	TRBJ2-1
TGTGCCAGCAGCGCAGGGACATTGGTCTACGAGCAGTACTTC	CASSAGTLVYEQYF	-	-	TRBV7-9	TRBJ2-7
TGTGCCAGTAGTCACAGGGGCGGTAATGGCTACACCTTC	CASSHRGGNGYTF	once	TRBD1	TRBV19	TRBJ1-2
TGTGCCAGCAGTTACAAAGGGGGGACAGGGGGATCCTCCTACGAGCAGTACTTC	CASSYKGGTGGSSYEQYF	-	TRBD1	TRBV28	TRBJ2-7
TGCGCCAGCAGCTTGGGGACTACCGACACAGATACGCAGTATTTT	CASSLGTTDTDTQYF	-	-	TRBV5-1	TRBJ2-3
TGTGCCAGTAGTCGACTAGCGGAGCACACCGGGGAGCTGTTTTTT	CASSRLAEHTGELFF	-	TRBD2	TRBV19	TRBJ2-2
TGTGCCAGCAGTTGGGCAGGGGGCGAAGGTGAGGAGCAGTACTTC	CASSWAGGEGEEQYF	-	TRBD1	TRBV28	TRBJ2-7
TGTGCCAGCAGTTTGGGCAGTCCCTACGAGCAGTGCTTC	CASSLGSPYEQCF	-	-	TRBV27	TRBJ2-7
TGTGCCAGCAGTCTACAATACCTATCCTACGAGCAGTACTTC	CASSLQYLSYEQYF	-	-	TRBV27	TRBJ2-7
TGTGCCAGCAGTCAGTCAAGCGGGTGGGGGCTCGAGCAGTACTTC	CASSQSSGWGLEQYF	-	-	TRBV27	TRBJ2-7
TGTGCCAGCAGCTCCAACCTGGGACAGGGTATTTACGAGCAGTACTTC	CASSSNLGQGIYEQYF	-	TRBD1	TRBV7-9	TRBJ2-7
TGCGCCAGCAGTGAGGGAAGGGGGTACAATGAGCAGTTCTTC	CASSEGRGYNEQFF	once	-	TRBV10-2	TRBJ2-1
TGTGCCAGCAGCAAAGGTATGCCGGGAGATATGTACAATGAGCAGTTCTTC	CASSKGMPGDMYNEQFF	-	-	TRBV21-1	TRBJ2-1
TGTGCCAGCAGTGAAGAGGGCGGGATAGGCTCCTACGAGCAGTACTTC	CASSEEGGIGSYEQYF	medium-sized	-	TRBV6-1	TRBJ2-7
TGTGCCAGCAGCCGGGGGCAGTACCCTTTGGATGGCTACACCTTC	CASSRGQYPLDGYTF	-	-	TRBV6-1	TRBJ1-2
TGTGCCAGCAGCCAAGAGACAGCCAGCAATGAAGCTTTCTTT	CASSQETASNEAFF	-	-	TRBV14	TRBJ1-1
TGTGCCAGCAGTGACCTCACCGGCGATACCCCCGGGGAGCTGTTTTTT	CASSDLTGDTPGELFF	-	-	TRBV25-1	TRBJ2-2
TGTGCCAGCATCCCCAAAGGTGGCAGGGCGGACGAGCAGTACTTC	CASIPKGGRADEQYF	-	-	TRBV27	TRBJ2-7
TGTGCCAGCAGTCTGTGGCAGGGAGGTTGGGATACGCAGTATTTT	CASSLWQGGWDTQYF	-	-	TRBV11-2	TRBJ2-3